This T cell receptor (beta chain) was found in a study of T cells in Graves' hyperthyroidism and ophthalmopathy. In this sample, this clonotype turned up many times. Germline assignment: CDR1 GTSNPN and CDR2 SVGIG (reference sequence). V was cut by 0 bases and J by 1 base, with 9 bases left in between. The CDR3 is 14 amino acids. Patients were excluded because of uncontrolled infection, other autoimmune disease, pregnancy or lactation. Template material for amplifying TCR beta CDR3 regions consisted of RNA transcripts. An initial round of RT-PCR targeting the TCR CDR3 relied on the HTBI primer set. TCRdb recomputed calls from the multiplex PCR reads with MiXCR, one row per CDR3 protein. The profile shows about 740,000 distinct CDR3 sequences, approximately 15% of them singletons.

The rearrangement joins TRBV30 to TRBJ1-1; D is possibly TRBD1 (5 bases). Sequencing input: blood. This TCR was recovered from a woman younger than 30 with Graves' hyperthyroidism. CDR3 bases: TGTGCCTGGAGTGTACAGGCAAGGAACACTGAAGCTTTCTTT. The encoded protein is CAWSVQARNTEAFF. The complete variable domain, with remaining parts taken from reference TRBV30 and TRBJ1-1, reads SQTIHQWPATLVQPVGSPLSLECTVEGTSNPNLYWYRQAAGRGLQLLFYSVGIGQISSEVPQNLSASRPQDRQFILSSKKLLLSDSGFYLCAWSVQARNTEAFFGQGTRLTVV.